These 9 T cell receptor beta chains were all obtained from the same sample, sequenced in a study of CD8+ T cells in alopecia areata. Investigators isolated RNA and reverse transcribed it into cDNA to act as the sequencing template. Using immunoSEQ multiplex PCR, the repertoire was profiled, and TCRdb retains in-frame clones only, with some absent. The profile shows 200,000 or so clones, about three fifths of them singletons. As for treatment: oral pan-JAK inhibitor, 5-10 mg twice daily. This material consisted of CD4+ T cells sorted from blood, taken at week 24, from a patient treated with tofacitinib. The receptors derive from a human donor with alopecia areata.

The chain links TRBV6-5 to TRBJ1-5, with a tentative D call TRBD1 (5 bases). V lost 0 bases and J 7 bases, leaving 13 bases between the germline ends. Germline values: CDR1 MNHEY, CDR2 SVGAGI. This CDR3 has 15 amino acids. The chain's CDR3 is CASSYSGGGSQPQHF. CDR3 DNA sequence: TGTGCCAGCAGTTACTCAGGCGGGGGGTCCCAGCCCCAGCATTTT.

This sequence joins TRBV29-1 and TRBJ1-3; 7 bases agree with TRBD1. Germline trimming cut 6 bases from V and 0 bases from J; bases unmatched to any gene: 5. From germline, CDR1 is SQVTM and CDR2 ANQGSEA. The CDR3 has 14 amino acids. The CDR3 sequence: CSVRTGTSGNTIYF. In DNA, the CDR3 is TGCAGCGTCCGGACAGGAACCTCTGGAAACACCATATATTTT.

The chain links TRBV27 to TRBJ1-5; TRBD1 might be the D (5 bases). Looked up from germline, CDR1 is MNHEY and CDR2 is SMNVEV (reference sequence). V lost 3 bases and J 6 bases, leaving 6 bases between the germline ends. There are 12 residues in the CDR3. CDR3 sequence (DNA): TGTGCCAGCAGTTTCGGGGGTCAGCCCCAGCATTTT. This gives the protein CASSFGGQPQHF.

V gene TRBV5-4 combines with J gene TRBJ2-3; D gene unclear. The CDR3 is made up of 16 amino acids. Per the germline V gene, CDR1 is SGHNT and CDR2 is YYREEE (reference sequence). The V gene lost 0 bases and the J gene lost 2 bases, with 13 bases spanning the gap. This CDR3 is CASSLGGISYTDTQYF. The DNA of the CDR3 is TGTGCCAGCAGCTTGGGAGGTATATCCTACACAGATACGCAGTATTTT.

The chain joins TRBV29-1 to TRBJ2-2; no firm D call. The CDR3 spans 14 residues. V lost 5 bases, J lost 0 bases, and 10 bases lay in between. The germline gives CDR1 SQVTM, CDR2 ANQGSEA. For the CDR3, the DNA is TGCAGCGTTTATTCTGGAACGAACACCGGGGAGCTGTTTTTT. This sequence encodes CSVYSGTNTGELFF.

This chain connects TRBV6-6 to TRBJ2-7, with a possible D match to TRBD1 (6 bases). Germline CDR1 MNHNY, CDR2 SVGAGI (reference sequence). Deletions cut 6 bases from V and 3 bases from J, with 15 bases between. The CDR3 contains 14 residues. The CDR3 sequence: CASRDDDRSYEQYF. CDR3 in DNA: TGTGCCAGCAGGGATGATGACAGGAGCTACGAGCAGTACTTC.

The chain recombines TRBV30 with TRBJ1-5, with a possible D match to TRBD1 (5 bases). Looked up from germline, CDR1 is GTSNPN and CDR2 is SVGIG (reference sequence). The CDR3 has 14 amino acids. V was trimmed by 0 bases and J by 7 bases, leaving 13 bases between them. The DNA of the CDR3 is TGTGCCTGGAGTGTACAGGCAGGTCGGCAGCCCCAGCATTTT. It yields the protein CAWSVQAGRQPQHF.

As to this clone: At the DNA level, this CDR3 is encoded by other sequences in the same sample as well. This chain connects TRBV29-1 to TRBJ2-5; D gene uncertain. The germline V and J ends were trimmed by 3 bases and 2 bases, with 10 bases remaining between them. This CDR3 has 13 amino acids. Germline loops: CDR1 SQVTM, CDR2 ANQGSEA. DNA for the CDR3: TGCAGCGTTGAGTGGCAGCCTCAAGAGACCCAGTACTTC. Amino acids: CSVEWQPQETQYF.

The chain recombines TRBV6-5 with TRBJ1-1; possibly TRBD1 for D (6 bases). V shed 2 bases and J shed 1 base, with 8 bases lying between them. Germline CDR1 is MNHEY and CDR2 is SVGAGI. This CDR3 is built from 14 residues. CDR3 DNA: TGTGCCAGCAGTTACAAGGGGGGGAACACTGAAGCTTTCTTT. This encodes CASSYKGGNTEAFF.